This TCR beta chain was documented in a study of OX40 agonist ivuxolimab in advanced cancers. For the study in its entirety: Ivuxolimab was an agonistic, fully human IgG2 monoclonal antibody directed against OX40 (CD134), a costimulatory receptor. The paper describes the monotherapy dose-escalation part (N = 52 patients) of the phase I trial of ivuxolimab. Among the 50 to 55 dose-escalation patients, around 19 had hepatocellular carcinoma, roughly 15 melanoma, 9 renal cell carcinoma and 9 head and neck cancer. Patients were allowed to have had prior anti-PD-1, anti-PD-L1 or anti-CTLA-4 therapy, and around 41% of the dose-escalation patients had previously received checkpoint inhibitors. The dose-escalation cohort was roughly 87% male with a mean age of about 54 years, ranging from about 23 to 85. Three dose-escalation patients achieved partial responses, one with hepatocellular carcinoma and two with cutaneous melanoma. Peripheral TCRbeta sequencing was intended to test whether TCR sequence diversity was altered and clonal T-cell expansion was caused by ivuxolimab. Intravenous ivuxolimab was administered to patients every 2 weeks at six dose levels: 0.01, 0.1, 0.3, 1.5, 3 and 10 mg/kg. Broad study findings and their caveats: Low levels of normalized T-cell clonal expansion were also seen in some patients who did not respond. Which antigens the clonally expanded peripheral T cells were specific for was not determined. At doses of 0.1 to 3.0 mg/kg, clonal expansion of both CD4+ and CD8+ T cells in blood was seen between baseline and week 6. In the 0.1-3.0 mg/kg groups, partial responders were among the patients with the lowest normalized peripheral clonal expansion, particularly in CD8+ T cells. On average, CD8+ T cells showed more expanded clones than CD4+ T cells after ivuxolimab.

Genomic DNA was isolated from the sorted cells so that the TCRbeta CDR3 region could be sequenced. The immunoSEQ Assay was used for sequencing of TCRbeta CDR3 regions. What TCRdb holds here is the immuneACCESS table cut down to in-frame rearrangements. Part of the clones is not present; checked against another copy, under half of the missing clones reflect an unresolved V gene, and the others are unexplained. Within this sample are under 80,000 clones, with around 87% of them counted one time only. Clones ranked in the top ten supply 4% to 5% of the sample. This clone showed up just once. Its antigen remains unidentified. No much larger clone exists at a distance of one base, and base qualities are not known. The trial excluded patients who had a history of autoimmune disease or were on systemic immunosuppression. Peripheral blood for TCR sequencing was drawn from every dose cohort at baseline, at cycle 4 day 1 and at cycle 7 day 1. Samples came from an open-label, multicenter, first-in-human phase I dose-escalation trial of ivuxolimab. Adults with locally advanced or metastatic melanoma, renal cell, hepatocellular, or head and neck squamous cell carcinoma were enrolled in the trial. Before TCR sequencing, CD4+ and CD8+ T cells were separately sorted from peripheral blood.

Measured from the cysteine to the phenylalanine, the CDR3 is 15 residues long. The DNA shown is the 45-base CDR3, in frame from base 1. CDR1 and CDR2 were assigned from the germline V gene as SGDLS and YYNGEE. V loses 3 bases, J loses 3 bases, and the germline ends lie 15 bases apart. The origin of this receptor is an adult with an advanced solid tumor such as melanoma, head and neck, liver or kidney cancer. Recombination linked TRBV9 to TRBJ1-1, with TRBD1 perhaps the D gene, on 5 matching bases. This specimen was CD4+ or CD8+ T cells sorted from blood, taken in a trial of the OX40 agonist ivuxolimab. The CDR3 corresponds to CASSALGDSDTEAFF. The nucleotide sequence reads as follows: TGTGCCAGCAGCGCATTGGGGGACTCGGACACTGAAGCTTTCTTT.